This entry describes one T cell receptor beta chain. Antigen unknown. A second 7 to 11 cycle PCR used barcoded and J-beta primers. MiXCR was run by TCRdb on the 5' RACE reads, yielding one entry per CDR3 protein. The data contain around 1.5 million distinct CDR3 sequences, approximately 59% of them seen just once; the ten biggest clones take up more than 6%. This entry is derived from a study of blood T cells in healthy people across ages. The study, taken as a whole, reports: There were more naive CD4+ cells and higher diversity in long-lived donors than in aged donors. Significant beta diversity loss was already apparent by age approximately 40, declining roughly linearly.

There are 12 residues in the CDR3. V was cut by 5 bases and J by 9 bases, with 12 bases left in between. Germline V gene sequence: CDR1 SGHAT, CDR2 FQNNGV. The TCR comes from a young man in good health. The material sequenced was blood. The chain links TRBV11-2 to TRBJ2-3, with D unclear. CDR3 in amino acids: CASSPRWHTQYF. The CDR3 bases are TGTGCCAGCAGCCCCCGTTGGCACACGCAGTATTTT.